This is a list of T cell receptor beta chains from one sample in a study of OX40 agonist ivuxolimab in advanced cancers. Assay: immunoSEQ multiplex PCR; the TCRdb copy retains only in-frame clones and omits some. The sample records fewer than 55,000 clones, about 86% being singletons. The sample in question was CD4+ or CD8+ T cells sorted from blood, obtained in a trial of the OX40 agonist ivuxolimab. The origin of the receptors is an adult with an advanced solid tumor such as melanoma, head and neck, liver or kidney cancer. Each CDR3 is given with its conserved first and last residue. D genes are given only for firm matches.

j_call d_call v_call cdr3_aa
TRBJ2-7 TRBD2 TRBV27 CASSLYKREGYYEQYF
TRBJ2-1 TRBD1 TRBV19 CASSTLEPGQGRDEQFF
TRBJ2-1 - TRBV5-4 CASSLPPGPDNEQFF
TRBJ1-3 TRBD1 TRBV28 CASSDRGYFSGNTIYF
TRBJ1-2 - TRBV25-1 CASSATDYGYTF
TRBJ1-2 TRBD1 TRBV2 CASSDRRTGGDYGYTF
TRBJ1-2 - TRBV28 CASSGQSFRGYTF
TRBJ2-2 - TRBV11-2 CASTPGQGSGELFF
TRBJ2-1 - TRBV4-2 CASSQDKGTRQFF
TRBJ2-7 TRBD2 TRBV5-1 CASSLDGGRGSGEQYF
TRBJ1-2 - TRBV4-3 CASSQDLGQWLYGYTF
TRBJ2-7 TRBD1 TRBV5-4 CASSDRGRGSYEQYF
TRBJ2-5 - TRBV7-2 CASSSTGEAETQYF
TRBJ1-4 TRBD1 TRBV7-3 CASSYDRVNEKLFF
TRBJ2-3 TRBD1 TRBV5-5 CATQTQGVGADTQYF
TRBJ2-5 - TRBV28 CASSLVESQETQYF
TRBJ1-1 TRBD1 TRBV6-5 CASRTGEATEAFF
TRBJ2-5 - TRBV28 CASSFWQAETQYF
TRBJ1-5 TRBD1 TRBV5-8 CASSSTGINQPQHF
TRBJ2-3 - TRBV19 CASSLGVPGTDTQYF
TRBJ2-5 - TRBV10-3 CASAASPEETQYF
TRBJ1-5 - TRBV19 CASSIVGVSNQPQHF
TRBJ1-2 - TRBV18 CASSPARGYGYTF
TRBJ2-2 TRBD1 TRBV7-3 CASSPQGLAGELFF
TRBJ1-1 TRBD1 TRBV28 CASRPRGRDRGFMNTEAFF
TRBJ2-3 TRBD2 TRBV2 CASTQTSTLNTQYF
TRBJ2-1 TRBD2 TRBV27 CASSVSPGTSGTLTYNEQFF
TRBJ1-2 TRBD1 TRBV7-2 CASSLRTGDAYGYTF
TRBJ1-2 TRBD1 TRBV18 CASSPYRTGYGYTF
TRBJ2-1 TRBD1 TRBV10-3 CAIRQRTGGNNEQFF
TRBJ2-7 TRBD2 TRBV28 CASSRRAAGPIEQYF
TRBJ2-5 - TRBV7-9 CASSPKRRIQETQYF
TRBJ2-7 - TRBV27 CASSLSGYSYEQYF
TRBJ2-3 - TRBV5-1 CASSLDTIDFTDTQYF
TRBJ1-5 TRBD1 TRBV5-6 CASSGGTGDSNQPQHF
TRBJ2-1 - TRBV10-3 CAISGKKAGRTGYNEQFF
TRBJ2-3 - TRBV5-6 CASSSELREDTQYF
TRBJ1-3 - TRBV6-1 CASSGSEPLSGNTIYF
TRBJ2-7 - TRBV27 CASSRRQTSSYEQYF
TRBJ2-3 - TRBV7-2 CASSLGPPDTQYF